This T cell receptor beta chain was obtained from a study of blood T cell repertoires in COVID-19 (dated by TCRdb to between 2020 and 2021). Describing the broader study: Collaborator samples came from the United States, Italy and Spain and covered acute and convalescent phases of COVID-19. The prospective study material was composed of cDNA or gDNA derived from T cells, B-cell-depleted T cells, or PBMCs. Subjects who had been exposed to COVID-19, were actively infected with it, or had recovered from it provided the deeply sampled blood TCRbeta repertoires that made up the dataset. The repertoires were released in a freely available public database intended as a resource for research on the immune response to SARS-CoV-2. Samples were obtained from the ongoing ImmuneRACE study (first 160 participants) and from over 1,000 subjects provided by 6 global collaborators. The sample metadata nearly always contained a de-identified subject ID, COVID-19 status, age in years and sex. Where HLA class I and class II types were available, the types were taken from metadata supplied by the sample provider, not from assay-based typing.

As for this clone: Its antigen is currently not known. Base-call qualities are not available, and no considerably larger clone is one nucleotide away.

What the research found in general, with its limitations: The amount of clinical and demographic metadata varied by source and participant and was provided uncurated.

In Seattle, one collaborating source enrolled patients while the infection was active and tracked those patients longitudinally over the course of disease. Collaborating institutions collected whole blood in K2EDTA tubes following their own protocols. For TCRbeta analysis, collaborators shipped samples in one of three forms: frozen whole blood, isolated PBMCs, or DNA extracted from either of those sample types. The CDR3 has 16 amino acids, counting the end cysteine and phenylalanine. Here the CDR3 DNA is all that survives: 48 bases in frame from base 1. A distance of 18 bases separates the germline ends of V and J, which lose 3 bases and 2 bases respectively. CDR1 SGDLS and CDR2 YYNGEE are derived from the germline V gene. TCRbeta CDR3 regions were amplified from genomic DNA using the immunoSEQ Assay, a bias-controlled multiplex PCR. Turning to the authors' computational methods: The number of nucleated cells in each sample was estimated from the amplification of reference gene primers within the assay. Sequence reads were collapsed and filtered to measure the absolute abundance of every unique TCRbeta CDR3 rearrangement. For each sample, productive Simpson clonality was calculated by taking the square root of Simpson's diversity index across productive rearrangements. Imported from immuneACCESS, the table was reduced by TCRdb to in-frame sequences with V and J called. These copies leave out some clones; in studies compared against another copy, an unresolved V gene accounts for under half, and the cause of the remainder is not known. Clone size and V and J calls were adopted from that table, with D and trimming inferred from the DNA. This sample comprises roughly 340,000 clones, 87% of them detected only once. Jointly, the top ten make up about 6% of the sample.

The chain links TRBV9 with TRBJ2-7; TRBD1 is a possible D gene, resting on 6 matching bases. The TCR was taken from a woman aged 45-65 years with COVID-19, enrolled during active disease. Sequencing was carried out using peripheral blood. The CDR3 protein sequence reads: CASSAPLGAGPYEQYF. The base sequence is TGTGCCAGCAGCGCGCCCCTGGGGGCGGGCCCCTACGAGCAGTACTTC.